These 31 T cell receptor beta chains were all obtained from the same sample, sequenced in a study of Ad26.COV2.S vaccination and SARS-CoV-2 variants. Treatment reported: some 19 received Ad26.COV2.S at low or high dose, single or two shots; several received placebo; per-sample allocation not given. On day 63 after the first injection, vaccine and placebo recipients gave samples. Sequenced by immunoSEQ multiplex PCR; TCRdb stores in-frame clones only, minus some. The profile shows 350,000 to 450,000 clones, about 85% of them singletons. The sample here was peripheral blood, taken in a trial of Ad26.COV2.S vaccine versus placebo. These TCRs come from a person between 18 and 65 years old who received the Ad26.COV2.S COVID-19 vaccine or a placebo.

The chain employs TRBV2 and TRBJ2-7; 8 bases fit TRBD2. The germline V gene encodes CDR1 SNHLY and CDR2 FYNNEI. Trimming at V came to 3 bases and at J to 6 bases, leaving 4 bases not matched to a gene. The CDR3 sequence is 13 residues long. CDR3 in amino acids: CASSDWTSLEQYF. For the CDR3, the DNA is TGTGCCAGCAGTGATTGGACTAGCCTCGAGCAGTACTTC.

This clone was counted a single time. The junction does not match germline at one end; this may be a read error. The rearrangement uses TRBV7-7 and TRBJ2-5; D possibly uses TRBD1 or TRBD2 (5 bases each). The germline V gene has CDR1 SSHAT and CDR2 FNYEAQ (reference sequence). The CDR3 totals 14 residues. CDR3 region: CASSQDQVGGTQYF. The DNA for the CDR3 is TGTGCTAGCAGCCAAGACCAGGTTGGGGGGACCCAGTACTTC.

V gene TRBV11-3 combines with J gene TRBJ2-1; D could derive from TRBD1 or TRBD2 (6 bases each). This CDR3 comprises 15 residues. The V end lost 6 bases, the J end lost 9 bases, and 21 bases lay between the germline ends. CDR1 SGHNT and CDR2 YENEEA come from the germline V gene. The CDR3 reads CASRNSQGGQLEQFF. DNA for the CDR3: TGTGCCAGCAGAAACTCACAGGGAGGCCAACTTGAGCAGTTCTTC. The full variable domain, with the rest looked up from reference TRBV11-3 and TRBJ2-1, is EAGVVQSPRYKIIEKKQPVAFWCNPISGHNTLYWYLQNLGQGPELLIRYENEEAVDDSQLPKDRFSAERLKGVDSTLKIQPAELGDSAVYLCASRNSQGGQLEQFFGPGTRLTVL.

This clone was observed a few times. CDR3 coding DNA: TGTGCCAGCAGCTATTCAGCGGGGGGGAACACCGGGGAGCTGTTTTTT. It is translated as CASSYSAGGNTGELFF. This sequence joins TRBV7-6 and TRBJ2-2; 9 bases map to TRBD2. Trimming took 4 bases from V and 1 from J; bases not matched to a gene: 4. Germline loops: CDR1 SGHVS, CDR2 FNYEAQ. CDR3 length: 16 amino acids. Full variable domain (rest looked up from reference TRBV7-6 and TRBJ2-2): GAGVSQSPRYKVTKRGQDVALRCDPISGHVSLYWYRQALGQGPEFLTYFNYEAQQDKSGLPNDRFSAERPEGSISTLTIQRTEQRDSAMYRCASSYSAGGNTGELFFGEGSRLTVL.

This clone was detected a few times. The chain joins TRBV19 to TRBJ1-3; D not resolved. The CDR3 sequence is 14 residues long. V lost 3 bases, J lost 2 bases, and 8 bases lay in between. Germline V gene data show CDR1 as LNHDA and CDR2 as SQIVND (reference sequence). CDR3 bases: TGTGCCAGTAGTATCGCCGCGGCTGGAAACACCATATATTTT. Translating gives CASSIAAAGNTIYF.

The chain couples TRBV2 to TRBJ1-5; 8 positions agree with TRBD1. CDR1 is SNHLY and CDR2 is FYNNEI in the germline V gene. The CDR3 has 14 residues. The trim removed 10 bases at V and 5 bases at J, leaving 10 bases unmatched. The CDR3 here is CATRDRGNDQPQHF. The CDR3 region has the DNA TGTGCCACCCGCGACAGGGGAAATGATCAGCCCCAGCATTTT. Drawing the rest from reference TRBV2 and TRBJ1-5, the complete variable domain is EPEVTQTPSHQVTQMGQEVILRCVPISNHLYFYWYRQILGQKVEFLVSFYNNEISEKSEIFDDQFSVERPDGSNFTLKIRSTKLEDSAMYFCATRDRGNDQPQHFGDGTRLSIL.

For the CDR3, the DNA is TGCGCCAGCAGCCAAGTAGTGACGGGAAGACTGTTTTTT. Amino acid sequence: CASSQVVTGRLFF. The gene calls are TRBV4-1 and TRBJ1-4; D call uncertain. This CDR3 spans 13 amino acids. CDR1 and CDR2 from the germline V gene are MGHRA and YSYEKL. V was pared by 1 base and J by 13 bases, with 13 bases between.

J is TRBJ2-2 and V is TRBV7-6; the D call may be TRBD1 or TRBD2 (6 bases each). Germline V CDR1 and CDR2: SGHVS, FNYEAQ. Trimming took 2 bases from V and 0 from J, leaving 7 bases between them. The CDR3 spans 15 residues. DNA of the CDR3: TGTGCCAGCAGCTTAAGGGGGGCGAACACCGGGGAGCTGTTTTTT. It encodes CASSLRGANTGELFF.

The chain recombines TRBV30 with TRBJ1-2, with 10 bases fitting TRBD1. The germline V gene encodes CDR1 GTSNPN and CDR2 SVGIG (reference sequence). The CDR3 is made up of 13 amino acids. Unmatched junction bases numbered 6, after V lost 4 bases and J lost 7 bases. The CDR3 loop is CAWTPGTGAGYTF. DNA for the CDR3: TGTGCCTGGACCCCCGGGACAGGGGCTGGCTACACCTTC.

The sample holds a few counts of this clone. The V and J genes are TRBV6-6 and TRBJ2-5; tentative D call: TRBD2 (6 bases). The CDR3 totals 14 residues. Germline loops: CDR1 MNHNY, CDR2 SVGAGI (reference sequence). Trimming stripped 6 bases from V and 5 bases from J, with 16 bases between. The CDR3 DNA sequence: TGTGCCAGCAGCCCCCGCGGGGAGTGGGAGACCCAGTACTTC. It translates to CASSPRGEWETQYF.

This rearrangement joins TRBV30 to TRBJ2-2, with D perhaps given as TRBD1 or TRBD2 (5 bases each). Deletions cut 1 base from V and 1 base from J, with 28 bases between. Looked up from germline, CDR1 is GTSNPN and CDR2 is SVGIG (reference sequence). There are 21 residues in the CDR3. The CDR3 loop is CAWSASLRDGGLVGNTGELFF. The CDR3 nucleotides read TGTGCCTGGAGTGCATCCCTCCGGGACGGCGGACTCGTAGGGAACACCGGGGAGCTGTTTTTT.

The chain recombines TRBV6-2 or TRBV6-3 with TRBJ2-1, with 12 bases fitting TRBD2. The V and J ends lost 0 bases and 1 base, in that order; junction bases with no gene match: 4. There are 18 residues in the CDR3. Germline V lookup: CDR1 MNHEY, CDR2 SVGEGT. Here the CDR3 DNA reads TGTGCCAGCAGTTACTCGGCCGGACTAGCGGGATCCTACAATGAGCAGTTCTTC. It is translated as CASSYSAGLAGSYNEQFF.

V gene TRBV30 combines with J gene TRBJ2-5; 8 bases fit TRBD1. CDR1 is GTSNPN and CDR2 is SVGIG in the germline V gene (reference sequence). The CDR3 runs to 14 residues. V lost 4 bases, J lost 9 bases, and 13 bases stayed unmatched. CDR3 DNA: TGTGCCTGGATGTATGCACAGGGGGTAGGGCCCCAGTACTTC. Translating it yields CAWMYAQGVGPQYF. The entire variable domain, with the rest obtained from reference TRBV30 and TRBJ2-5, is as follows: SQTIHQWPATLVQPVGSPLSLECTVEGTSNPNLYWYRQAAGRGLQLLFYSVGIGQISSEVPQNLSASRPQDRQFILSSKKLLLSDSGFYLCAWMYAQGVGPQYFGPGTRLLVL.

Concerning this clone itself: This CDR3 is also generated by other DNA sequences in the sample. The chain links TRBV3-1 (or the pseudogene TRBV3-2) to TRBJ2-7; 10 nucleotides agree with TRBD2. Per germline, CDR1 LGHDT and CDR2 YNNKEL (reference sequence). CDR3 length equals 14 residues. V trimming: 1 base; J trimming: 3 bases; junction bases outside the gene matches: 0. This CDR3 is CASSQGLAGYEQYF. The CDR3 coding sequence is TGTGCCAGCAGCCAAGGACTAGCGGGCTACGAGCAGTACTTC.

This rearrangement joins TRBV9 to TRBJ2-1; D not certain. This CDR3 is 14 amino acids long. Per germline, CDR1 SGDLS and CDR2 YYNGEE. Trimming took 4 bases from V and 8 from J, leaving 16 bases between them. For the CDR3, the DNA is TGTGCCAGCAGCATCCACGGGCTTGGGGATGAGCAGTTCTTC. This sequence encodes CASSIHGLGDEQFF.

The chain has TRBV2 and TRBJ2-7; D remains unclear. V dropped 2 bases and J dropped 6 bases, with 14 bases sitting between them. The V gene's germline CDR1 is SNHLY and CDR2 FYNNEI. The CDR3 length is 14 residues. The CDR3 loop is CASSERPPPSEQYF. The CDR3 nucleotides read TGTGCCAGCAGTGAACGCCCGCCACCAAGCGAGCAGTACTTC.

The J gene is TRBJ2-2, the V gene TRBV5-4; 10 nucleotides match TRBD1. Germline values: CDR1 SGHNT, CDR2 YYREEE (reference sequence). The CDR3 sequence is 17 residues long. J was trimmed by 7 bases and V by 3 bases; bases with no gene match: 12. This CDR3 reads CASSWGGTGVYNGELFF. The DNA of the CDR3 is TGTGCCAGCAGCTGGGGTGGGACAGGGGTATACAACGGGGAGCTGTTTTTT.

The chain couples TRBV6-5 to TRBJ1-1; possibly TRBD1 for D (6 bases). This CDR3 is 15 amino acids long. Germline values: CDR1 MNHEY, CDR2 SVGAGI. V was pared by 10 bases and J by 2 bases, with 20 bases between. The CDR3 region has the DNA TGTGCCACACGAACCTGGACAGATCCTAACACTGAAGCTTTCTTT. Encoded protein: CATRTWTDPNTEAFF.

DNA for the CDR3: TGTGCCAGCTCACCACCTTCTACGGGAAGCTCCTACGAGCAGTACTTC. As protein: CASSPPSTGSSYEQYF. This chain joins TRBV18 and TRBJ2-7; possible D gene TRBD2, 5 bases. The V end lost 0 bases, the J end lost 0 bases, and 12 bases lay between the germline ends. This CDR3 has 16 amino acids. Germline lookup yields CDR1 KGHSH and CDR2 LQKENI.

In this sample, this clone turned up once. The chain uses TRBV14 and TRBJ2-7; TRBD1 might be the D (5 bases). Germline V gene data show CDR1 as SGHDN and CDR2 as FVKESK. Trimming shortened V by 1 base and J by 1 base, and 14 bases separated the two germline ends. This CDR3 contains 16 residues. The CDR3 sequence: CASSQGFLKGSYEQYF. The CDR3 DNA follows: TGTGCCAGCAGCCAAGGTTTCCTAAAGGGGTCCTACGAGCAGTACTTC.

The chain employs TRBV28 and TRBJ2-1; a weak D match, TRBD1 (6 bases). CDR3 length equals 14 residues. CDR1 and CDR2 (germline): MDHEN, SYDVKM. The V end was cut by 4 bases, the J end by 6 bases, with 13 bases between. The CDR3 DNA reads TGTGCCAGCAGTTACGGGACATGGGCCAATGAGCAGTTCTTC. As protein: CASSYGTWANEQFF.

This clone has just a few counts. The V and J genes are TRBV5-1 and TRBJ1-1, with D hard to call. CDR1 and CDR2 from the germline V gene are SGHRS and YFSETQ. V was trimmed by 1 base and J by 1 base, leaving 8 bases between them. This CDR3 has 14 amino acids. CDR3 amino acids: CASSLSRRNTEAFF. CDR3 in DNA: TGCGCCAGCAGCTTGAGTCGGAGGAACACTGAAGCTTTCTTT.

On this clone: This same CDR3 is encoded by further DNA sequences in the sample. J is TRBJ2-7 and V is TRBV6-5, with 7 bases matching TRBD1. This CDR3 is built from 12 residues. With V trimmed by 7 bases and J by 1 base, 1 base remained unmatched. The germline CDR1 and CDR2 sequences are MNHEY and SVGAGI. CDR3 loop: CASTGQSYEQYF. The CDR3 DNA follows: TGTGCCAGCACGGGACAGTCCTACGAGCAGTACTTC.

This clone was picked up a small number of times. V is TRBV28 and J is TRBJ2-5, with 10 nucleotides matching TRBD1. After removal of 5 bases from V and 5 bases from J, the junction contained 11 bases not matched to a gene. The CDR3 covers 16 residues. Per germline, CDR1 MDHEN and CDR2 SYDVKM. CDR3 sequence reads: CASSPLTGGVMETQYF. The CDR3 nucleotides are TGTGCCAGCAGTCCCCTGACAGGGGGCGTAATGGAGACCCAGTACTTC.

The chain carries TRBV10-2 and TRBJ2-7; D gene unclear. This CDR3 has 14 residues. CDR1 and CDR2 from the germline V gene are WSHSY and SAAADI. V was trimmed by 0 bases and J by 1 base, leaving 7 bases between them. CDR3 sequence: CASSESGYSYEQYF. The CDR3 region has the DNA TGCGCCAGCAGTGAGTCGGGGTATTCCTACGAGCAGTACTTC.

J is TRBJ2-7 and V is TRBV9; perhaps TRBD2 as D (5 bases). Germline V gives CDR1 SGDLS, CDR2 YYNGEE. V lost 4 bases and J lost 0, with 14 bases in between. CDR3 length: 15 residues. CDR3 protein: CASSPGPTSSYEQYF. The CDR3 DNA reads as TGTGCCAGCAGCCCTGGGCCTACTAGCTCCTACGAGCAGTACTTC.

This clone was seen only once. V and J are TRBV3-1 (or the pseudogene TRBV3-2) and TRBJ2-3; TRBD2 agrees at 14 bases. The CDR3 runs 21 residues. The junction had 17 bases not matched to a gene; V was cut back by 2 bases and J by 4 bases. The germline V gene encodes CDR1 LGHDT and CDR2 YNNKEL (reference sequence). The CDR3 bases are TGTGCCAGCAGCCAACCACGGGGACTAGCGGGAGAGAATGGCAATGCAGATACGCAGTATTTT. Amino acid sequence: CASSQPRGLAGENGNADTQYF.

The chain uses TRBV9 and TRBJ2-2; no clear D. The CDR3 length is 16 residues. V was pared by 3 bases and J by 0 bases, with 12 bases between. Germline V gives CDR1 SGDLS, CDR2 YYNGEE. This chain's CDR3 is CASSAAMLPNTGELFF. In nucleotides, the CDR3 is TGTGCCAGCAGCGCAGCAATGTTGCCGAACACCGGGGAGCTGTTTTTT.

This rearrangement joins TRBV6-4 to TRBJ2-1; D is unclear. The CDR3 loop spans 12 amino acids. Trimming took off 2 bases at V and 10 bases at J, with 9 bases between the two ends. Germline lookup yields CDR1 MRHNA and CDR2 SNTAGT. CDR3 DNA: TGTGCCAGCAGTGACGTCGGCAGGGAGCAGTTCTTC. This codes for CASSDVGREQFF.

The gene calls are TRBV25-1 and TRBJ2-1; D tentatively fits TRBD1 or TRBD2 (6 bases each). Looked up from germline, CDR1 is MGHDK and CDR2 is SYGVNS. CDR3 length: 16 residues. Trimming took 1 base from V and 4 from J, leaving 14 bases between them. The CDR3 reads CASSESGGKGYNEQFF. DNA for the CDR3: TGTGCCAGCAGTGAATCCGGGGGCAAGGGTTACAATGAGCAGTTCTTC.

This chain links TRBV5-6 with TRBJ1-4, with D uncertain. From germline, CDR1 is SGHDT and CDR2 YYEEEE. The CDR3 extends over 15 amino acids. The V end lost 2 bases, the J end lost 10 bases, and 18 bases lay between the germline ends. CDR3 residues: CASSFSVDVGGKLFF. CDR3 DNA sequence: TGTGCCAGCAGCTTTTCGGTTGATGTAGGTGGAAAACTGTTTTTT.